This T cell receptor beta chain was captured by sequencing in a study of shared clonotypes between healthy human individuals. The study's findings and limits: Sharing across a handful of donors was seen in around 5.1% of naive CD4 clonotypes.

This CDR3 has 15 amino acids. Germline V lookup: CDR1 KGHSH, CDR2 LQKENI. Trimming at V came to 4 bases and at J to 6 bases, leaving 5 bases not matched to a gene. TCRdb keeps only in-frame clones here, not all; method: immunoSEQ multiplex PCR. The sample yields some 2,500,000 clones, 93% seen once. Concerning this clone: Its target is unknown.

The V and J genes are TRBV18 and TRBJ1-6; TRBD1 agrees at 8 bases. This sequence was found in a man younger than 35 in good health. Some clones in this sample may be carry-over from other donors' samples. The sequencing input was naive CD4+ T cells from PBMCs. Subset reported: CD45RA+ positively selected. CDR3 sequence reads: CASSQWTGFNSPLHF. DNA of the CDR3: TGTGCCAGCTCACAATGGACAGGGTTTAATTCACCCCTCCACTTT.